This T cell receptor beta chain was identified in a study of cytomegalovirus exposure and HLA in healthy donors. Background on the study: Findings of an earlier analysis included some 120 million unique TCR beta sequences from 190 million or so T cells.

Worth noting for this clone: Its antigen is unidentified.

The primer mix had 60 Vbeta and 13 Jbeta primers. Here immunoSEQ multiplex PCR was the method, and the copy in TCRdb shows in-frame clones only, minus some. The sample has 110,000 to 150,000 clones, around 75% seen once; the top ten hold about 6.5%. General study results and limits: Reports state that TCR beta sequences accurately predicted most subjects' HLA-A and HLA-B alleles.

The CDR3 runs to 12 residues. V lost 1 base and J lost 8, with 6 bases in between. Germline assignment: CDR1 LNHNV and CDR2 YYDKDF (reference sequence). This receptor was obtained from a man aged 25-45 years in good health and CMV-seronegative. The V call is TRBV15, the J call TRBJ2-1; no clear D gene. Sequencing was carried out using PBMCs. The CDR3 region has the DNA TGTGCCACCAGCAGAGCCTCTTATGAGCAGTTCTTC. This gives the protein CATSRASYEQFF.